Each of the 30 T cell receptor beta chains below was sequenced from the same sample in a study of cytomegalovirus exposure and HLA in healthy donors. The method was immunoSEQ multiplex PCR; TCRdb's version includes in-frame clones alone and lacks a portion of them. This sample has roughly 270,000 clones, with roughly 90% found just once. The sample taken for sequencing was PBMCs. The receptors were gathered from a woman aged 18-30 years in good health and CMV-seronegative.

The rearrangement links TRBV28 to TRBJ2-5, with a possible D match to TRBD2 (6 bases). There are 14 residues in the CDR3. The germline V gene encodes CDR1 MDHEN and CDR2 SYDVKM. Trimming took off 2 bases at V and 1 base at J, with 8 bases between the two ends. The CDR3 is CASSLPGSQETQYF. CDR3 nucleotide sequence: TGTGCCAGCAGTTTACCCGGGAGCCAAGAGACCCAGTACTTC.

The chain joins TRBV2 to TRBJ2-7; TRBD2 is a possible D gene (6 bases). The CDR3 consists of 13 residues. Germline V gene data show CDR1 as SNHLY and CDR2 as FYNNEI. Between the trimmed V and J ends, which lost 4 bases and 3 bases, there was a span of 10 bases. The chain's CDR3 is CASSGGVFYEQYF. The CDR3 DNA sequence: TGTGCCAGCAGTGGGGGGGTCTTCTACGAGCAGTACTTC. Looking up the rest from reference TRBV2 and TRBJ2-7 gives the full variable domain: EPEVTQTPSHQVTQMGQEVILRCVPISNHLYFYWYRQILGQKVEFLVSFYNNEISEKSEIFDDQFSVERPDGSNFTLKIRSTKLEDSAMYFCASSGGVFYEQYFGPGTRLTVT.

The V gene is TRBV9, the J gene TRBJ2-3, with 7 bases identical to TRBD2. The CDR3 loop spans 16 amino acids. Germline V gene sequence: CDR1 SGDLS, CDR2 YYNGEE. The V gene end was trimmed by 0 bases and the J gene end by 5 bases; junction bases not matched to a gene: 9. This CDR3 reads CASSVGAGVRGDTQYF. The CDR3 DNA reads TGTGCCAGCAGCGTAGGGGCGGGAGTGAGGGGAGATACGCAGTATTTT. The entire variable domain, with the rest obtained from reference TRBV9 and TRBJ2-3, is as follows: DSGVTQTPKHLITATGQRVTLRCSPRSGDLSVYWYQQSLDQGLQFLIQYYNGEERAKGNILERFSAQQFPDLHSELNLSSLELGDSALYFCASSVGAGVRGDTQYFGPGTRLTVL.

The genes are TRBV7-8 and TRBJ2-7; 11 bases are shared with TRBD1. This CDR3 region has 16 residues. Unmatched junction bases numbered 8, after V lost 5 bases and J lost 2 bases. CDR1 is SGHVS and CDR2 is FQNEAQ in the germline V gene. The CDR3 DNA reads as TGTGCCAGCAGCCCGAACCGGGACAGGGGGACCTACGAGCAGTACTTC. Encoded protein: CASSPNRDRGTYEQYF.

The genes are TRBV5-1 and TRBJ1-1, with D possibly matching TRBD1 (5 bases). Germline V gene lookup returns CDR1 SGHRS and CDR2 YFSETQ. V shed 0 bases and J shed 4 bases, with 16 bases lying between them. CDR3 length: 16 amino acids. CDR3 sequence: CASSLVMGGGGTEAFF. As DNA, the CDR3 is TGCGCCAGCAGCTTGGTAATGGGGGGAGGCGGCACTGAAGCTTTCTTT.

This clone has just one count. The rearrangement uses TRBV5-1 and TRBJ2-1; TRBD2 aligns across 9 bases. The germline gives CDR1 SGHRS, CDR2 YFSETQ. The CDR3 loop spans 15 amino acids. The trim removed 0 bases at V and 4 bases at J, leaving 2 bases unmatched. The CDR3 here is CASSLASGEYNEQFF. The CDR3 bases are TGCGCCAGCAGCTTGGCTAGCGGGGAATACAATGAGCAGTTCTTC.

The J gene is TRBJ2-5, the V gene TRBV18, with no clear D. V lost 2 bases to trimming and J lost 5 bases, with 6 bases between them. Per germline, CDR1 KGHSH and CDR2 LQKENI. The CDR3 is 12 residues long. As DNA, the CDR3 is TGTGCCAGCTCACCATTTGAGGAGACCCAGTACTTC. Its protein product is CASSPFEETQYF.

V and J are TRBV7-9 and TRBJ2-1; the match to TRBD2 covers 16 bases. The germline CDR1 and CDR2 sequences are SEHNR and FQNEAQ (reference sequence). CDR3 length equals 15 residues. With 10 bases clipped from V and 9 bases from J, the junction kept 9 bases outside the gene matches. The CDR3 region is CAIRGGTSGRAEQFF. The DNA of the CDR3 is TGTGCCATCAGAGGGGGGACTAGCGGGAGGGCTGAGCAGTTCTTC.

This clone was seen more than once but under ten times. Its ends do not fully match the called genes, so a read error is possible. The J gene is TRBJ2-5, the V gene TRBV4-1; a possible D gene is TRBD2 (5 bases). The CDR3 totals 15 residues. In germline, CDR1 is MGHRA, CDR2 YSYEKL. CDR3 DNA sequence: TGCGCCAGCCGCCAGGCACTAGGTCTACAAGAGACCCAGTACTTC. This translates into CASRQALGLQETQYF.

The chain is built from TRBV6-1 and TRBJ2-1; D possibly corresponds to TRBD2 (5 bases). Germline values: CDR1 MNHNS, CDR2 SASEGT. Trimming pared 4 bases from V and 0 bases from J, leaving 13 bases between. This CDR3 is 16 amino acids long. The CDR3 DNA follows: TGTGCCAGCAGTGGGACTCCCTTGAGCTCCTACAATGAGCAGTTCTTC. It codes for CASSGTPLSSYNEQFF.

The chain uses TRBV18 and TRBJ1-1; weak D call: TRBD1 (6 bases). Germline lookup yields CDR1 KGHSH and CDR2 LQKENI. V lost 1 base and J 12 bases, leaving 15 bases between the germline ends. CDR3 length: 13 amino acids. The CDR3: CASSPRVLGTTFF. The CDR3, as DNA: TGTGCCAGCTCACCACGAGTCCTCGGGACAACTTTCTTT.

The V gene is TRBV11-2, the J gene TRBJ2-1; 9 positions match TRBD2. From germline, CDR1 is SGHAT and CDR2 FQNNGV. This CDR3 has 14 residues. V was pared by 1 base and J by 15 bases, with 10 bases of the junction left unmatched. The CDR3 DNA follows: TGTGCCAGCAGCTTAGTTGTATCGGGACTAGCTCCGTTCTTC. It is translated as CASSLVVSGLAPFF.

V gene TRBV27 combines with J gene TRBJ2-4, with 7 bases lining up with TRBD2. V dropped 3 bases and J dropped 5; count of bases not matched to a gene: 1. CDR1 MNHEY and CDR2 SMNVEV come from the germline V gene (reference sequence). The CDR3 spans 13 residues. CDR3 DNA: TGTGCCAGCAGTTTTCTAGCGGAAAACATTCAGTACTTC. Protein product: CASSFLAENIQYF.

The rearrangement uses TRBV28 and TRBJ1-1; 10 nucleotides agree with TRBD1. Trimming took 6 bases from V and 3 from J; bases not matched to a gene: 7. CDR3 length equals 15 residues. Per the germline V gene, CDR1 is MDHEN and CDR2 is SYDVKM. Here the CDR3 DNA reads TGTGCCAGCAGCCTCCCGGGACAGGGGTACACTGAAGCTTTCTTT. As protein: CASSLPGQGYTEAFF.

This chain uses TRBV6-4 with TRBJ2-6; 11 bases fit TRBD2. This CDR3 region has 19 residues. The trim removed 0 bases at V and 3 bases at J, leaving 7 bases unmatched. The germline gives CDR1 MRHNA, CDR2 SNTAGT. The CDR3 spells CASSDSLAGGPGGANVLTF. The CDR3 DNA sequence: TGTGCCAGCAGTGACTCCCTAGCGGGAGGTCCCGGTGGGGCCAACGTCCTGACTTTC.

The chain employs TRBV6-1 and TRBJ1-6; unclear D gene. V gave up 1 base and J gave up 11 bases, with 12 bases separating them. CDR1 is MNHNS, CDR2 SASEGT, per germline. The CDR3 runs to 14 residues. The CDR3 is CASSEVRGWPPLHF. CDR3 nucleotide sequence: TGTGCCAGCAGTGAAGTACGGGGTTGGCCACCCCTCCACTTT.

V and J are TRBV18 and TRBJ2-3, with TRBD2 matching 8 bases. This CDR3 spans 16 amino acids. Germline CDR1 KGHSH, CDR2 LQKENI. V shed 3 bases and J 2 bases; nucleotides not matched to a gene: 7. The CDR3 bases are TGTGCCAGCTCACCGTTTGCGGGGGGTATCACAGATACGCAGTATTTT. Its protein is CASSPFAGGITDTQYF.

The chain is built from TRBV7-8 and TRBJ2-1; TRBD2 might be the D (7 bases). The germline V gene encodes CDR1 SGHVS and CDR2 FQNEAQ. Deletions cut 5 bases from V and 7 bases from J, with 18 bases between. This CDR3 region has 15 residues. CDR3 residues: CASSDEGEGRNEQFF. The CDR3 bases are TGTGCCAGCAGCGATGAGGGGGAGGGCCGTAATGAGCAGTTCTTC.

The V gene is TRBV28, the J gene TRBJ2-7; no clear D. CDR1 and CDR2 (germline): MDHEN, SYDVKM. The CDR3 length is 11 residues. V lost 1 base to trimming and J lost 7 bases, with 5 bases between them. The chain's CDR3 is CASSLSVEQYF. The CDR3 DNA is TGTGCCAGCAGTTTATCAGTGGAGCAGTACTTC.

The rearrangement links TRBV10-3 to TRBJ1-1; no firm D call. V gave up 6 bases and J gave up 0 bases, with 11 bases separating them. Germline values: CDR1 ENHRY, CDR2 SYGVKD. The CDR3 covers 14 residues. CDR3 region: CAISASSMNTEAFF. As DNA, the CDR3 is TGTGCCATCAGCGCGAGCTCAATGAACACTGAAGCTTTCTTT.

The chain combines TRBV7-6 with TRBJ1-1, with D unclear. The CDR3 has 15 residues. Germline values: CDR1 SGHVS, CDR2 FNYEAQ. Trimming cost V 5 bases and J 5 bases, with 18 bases left between them. CDR3 in amino acids: CASSPDLRVETEAFF. As DNA, the CDR3 is TGTGCCAGCAGCCCCGATTTGAGGGTGGAAACTGAAGCTTTCTTT.

The chain links TRBV10-1 to TRBJ2-3; TRBD2 is a possible D gene (6 bases). V dropped 0 bases and J dropped 1 base, with 8 bases sitting between them. The CDR3 is 15 residues long. From germline, CDR1 is WNHNN and CDR2 SYGVQD (reference sequence). CDR3 protein: CASSESGGRTDTQYF. CDR3 sequence (DNA): TGCGCCAGCAGTGAGTCAGGAGGGCGCACAGATACGCAGTATTTT.

The rearrangement uses TRBV13 and TRBJ2-7; 12 bases line up with TRBD2. CDR3 size: 16 residues. CDR1 is PRHDT and CDR2 is FYEKMQ in the germline V gene (reference sequence). V dropped 6 bases and J dropped 0; count of bases not matched to a gene: 6. CDR3 in DNA: TGTGCCAGCAGTCACCGGACTAGCGGGAACTCCTACGAGCAGTACTTC. This translates into CASSHRTSGNSYEQYF.

This clone has only a few counts. The chain joins TRBV5-8 to TRBJ1-2; D gene uncertain. Germline V gene data show CDR1 as SGHTS and CDR2 as YDEGEE. The germline V and J ends were trimmed by 0 bases and 2 bases, with 11 bases remaining between them. This CDR3 has 15 residues. Here the CDR3 reads CASSLERVLNYGYTF. The CDR3 nucleotides are TGTGCCAGCAGCTTGGAACGGGTTTTGAACTATGGCTACACCTTC. Full variable domain (rest looked up from reference TRBV5-8 and TRBJ1-2): EAGVTQSPTHLIKTRGQQATLRCSPISGHTSVYWYQQALGLGLQFLLWYDEGEERNRGNFPPRFSGRQFPNYSSELNVNALELEDSALYLCASSLERVLNYGYTFGSGTRLTVV.

The chain is built from TRBV9 and TRBJ2-1; 7 bases agree with TRBD1. The germline V gene has CDR1 SGDLS and CDR2 YYNGEE. V lost 0 bases to trimming and J lost 7 bases; unmatched junction nucleotides: 7. This CDR3 comprises 15 residues. The CDR3, as DNA: TGTGCCAGCAGCGTAGAGTTACAGGGGATAAATGAGCAGTTCTTC. As protein: CASSVELQGINEQFF.

The chain uses TRBV16 and TRBJ2-1, with D tentatively TRBD2 (5 bases). Germline assignment: CDR1 KGHSY and CDR2 FQNENV. CDR3 length: 19 residues. V was cut by 0 bases and J by 1 base, with 19 bases left in between. CDR3 amino acids: CASSQSRANGLGSYNEQFF. In DNA, the CDR3 is TGTGCCAGCAGCCAATCGCGGGCAAATGGTCTTGGATCCTACAATGAGCAGTTCTTC.

The chain is built from TRBV7-6 and TRBJ2-7; no clear D gene. CDR1 and CDR2 (germline): SGHVS, FNYEAQ. The CDR3 length is 14 residues. Trimming pared 5 bases from V and 7 bases from J, leaving 18 bases between. This CDR3 reads CASSPGSAELEQYF. The CDR3 nucleotides read TGTGCCAGCAGCCCCGGGTCAGCAGAACTGGAGCAGTACTTC.

This clone showed up just a few times. J is TRBJ1-4 and V is TRBV7-9; D possibly corresponds to TRBD1 (6 bases). The CDR3 covers 14 residues. Germline CDR1 is SEHNR and CDR2 is FQNEAQ (reference sequence). V gave up 2 bases and J gave up 8 bases, with 12 bases separating them. The CDR3 coding sequence is TGTGCCAGCAGCTTAAATCACAGGGTGGAAAAACTGTTTTTT. As protein: CASSLNHRVEKLFF.

The chain carries TRBV6-5 and TRBJ2-3; D is possibly TRBD1 (5 bases). CDR3 length: 13 amino acids. The germline V and J ends were trimmed by 2 bases and 4 bases, with 7 bases remaining between them. The germline V gene has CDR1 MNHEY and CDR2 SVGAGI. Here the CDR3 reads CASSYQGPDTQYF. In DNA form, the CDR3 reads TGTGCCAGCAGTTACCAGGGTCCAGATACGCAGTATTTT.

V gene TRBV6-5 combines with J gene TRBJ1-1; D is perhaps TRBD1 (5 bases). The CDR3 extends over 15 amino acids. V dropped 4 bases and J dropped 4 bases, with 16 bases sitting between them. Per the germline V gene, CDR1 is MNHEY and CDR2 is SVGAGI. This CDR3 reads CASSSPGRMGTEAFF. The CDR3 coding sequence is TGTGCCAGCAGTTCACCAGGGAGGATGGGCACTGAAGCTTTCTTT.